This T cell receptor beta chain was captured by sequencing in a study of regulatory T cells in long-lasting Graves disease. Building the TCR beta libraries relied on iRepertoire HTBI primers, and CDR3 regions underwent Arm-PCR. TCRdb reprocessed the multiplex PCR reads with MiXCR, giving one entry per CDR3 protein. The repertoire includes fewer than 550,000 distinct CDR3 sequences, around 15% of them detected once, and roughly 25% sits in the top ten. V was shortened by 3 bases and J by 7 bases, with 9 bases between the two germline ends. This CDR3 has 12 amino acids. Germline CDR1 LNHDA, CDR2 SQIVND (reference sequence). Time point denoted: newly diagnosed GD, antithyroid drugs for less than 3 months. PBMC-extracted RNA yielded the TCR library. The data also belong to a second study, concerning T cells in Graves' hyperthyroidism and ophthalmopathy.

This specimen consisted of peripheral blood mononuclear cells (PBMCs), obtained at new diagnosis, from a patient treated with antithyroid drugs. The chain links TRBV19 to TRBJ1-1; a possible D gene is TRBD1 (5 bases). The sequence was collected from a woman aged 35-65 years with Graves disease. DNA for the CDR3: TGTGCCAGTAGTATGGGGGGATTTGAAGCTTTCTTT. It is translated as CASSMGGFEAFF.